This T cell receptor beta chain was captured in a study of shared clonotypes between healthy human individuals. Data came from immunoSEQ multiplex PCR; TCRdb stores just in-frame clones and leaves some out. Here the sample spans some 2.1 million clones, 85% to 95% being singletons. The sample holds a few counts of this clone. In the same sample, other DNA sequences code for this CDR3. V was trimmed by 3 bases and J by 7 bases, leaving 7 bases between them. Per the germline V gene, CDR1 is MDHEN and CDR2 is SYDVKM. The CDR3 is 12 residues long. CD45RO-negative cells were positively selected for CCR7, leaving out terminally differentiated effector memory CD45RA+ cells.

The origin of this receptor is a man aged 18 to 30 in good health. Some clones in this sample may be carry-over from other donors' samples. Sequencing used naive CD8+ T cells from PBMCs. This sequence joins TRBV28 and TRBJ2-1; the D gene is possibly TRBD1 (5 bases). Here the CDR3 reads CASSFQGNEQFF. CDR3 nucleotides: TGTGCCAGCAGTTTTCAGGGAAATGAGCAGTTCTTC.